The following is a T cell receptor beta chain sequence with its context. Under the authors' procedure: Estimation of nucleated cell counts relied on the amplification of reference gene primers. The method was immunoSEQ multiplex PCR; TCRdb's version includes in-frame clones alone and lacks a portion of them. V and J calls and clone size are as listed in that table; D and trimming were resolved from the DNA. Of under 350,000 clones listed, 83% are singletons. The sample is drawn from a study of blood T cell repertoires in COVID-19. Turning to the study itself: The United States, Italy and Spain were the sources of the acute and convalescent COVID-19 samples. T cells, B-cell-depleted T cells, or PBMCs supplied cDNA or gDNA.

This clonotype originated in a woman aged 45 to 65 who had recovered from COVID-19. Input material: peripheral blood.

The CDR3 here is CASSLYGAGMGETQYF. CDR3 DNA: TGTGCCAGCAGTTTATACGGAGCGGGGATGGGGGAGACCCAGTACTTC. This chain connects TRBV27 to TRBJ2-5, with 7 bases fitting TRBD2. Germline CDR1 MNHEY, CDR2 SMNVEV (reference sequence). The CDR3 totals 16 residues. Germline trimming cut 1 base from V and 5 bases from J; bases unmatched to any gene: 10.